This TCR beta chain originates from a study of OX40 agonist ivuxolimab in advanced cancers. Clones were read by immunoSEQ multiplex PCR, and TCRdb kept only the in-frame ones, dropping some. This sample carries about 93,000 clones, approximately 94% of them seen once, and the ten largest clones take about 2.4%. V lost 6 bases and J lost 6; bases outside the gene matches: 3. Germline V lookup: CDR1 ENHRY, CDR2 SYGVKD. CDR3 length: 12 amino acids. The TCR was taken from an adult with an advanced solid tumor such as melanoma, head and neck, liver or kidney cancer. Sequences were derived from CD4+ or CD8+ T cells sorted from blood, sampled in a trial of the OX40 agonist ivuxolimab. The rearrangement links TRBV10-3 to TRBJ1-2, with TRBD1 identical over 8 bases. The CDR3 nucleotides read TGTGCCATCAGCTCAGGGGGCGATGGCTACACCTTC. Residues: CAISSGGDGYTF.